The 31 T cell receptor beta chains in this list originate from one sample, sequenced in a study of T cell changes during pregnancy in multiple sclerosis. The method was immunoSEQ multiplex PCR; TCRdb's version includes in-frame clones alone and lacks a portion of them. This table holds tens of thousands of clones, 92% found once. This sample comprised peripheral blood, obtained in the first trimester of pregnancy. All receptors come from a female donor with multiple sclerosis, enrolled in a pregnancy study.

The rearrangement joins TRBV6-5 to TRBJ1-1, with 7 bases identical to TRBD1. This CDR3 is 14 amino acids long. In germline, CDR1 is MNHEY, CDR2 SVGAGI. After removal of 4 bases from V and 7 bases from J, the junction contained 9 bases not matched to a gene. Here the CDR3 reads CASSFYGTDYEAFF. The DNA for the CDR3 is TGTGCCAGCAGTTTCTACGGGACAGATTATGAAGCTTTCTTT.

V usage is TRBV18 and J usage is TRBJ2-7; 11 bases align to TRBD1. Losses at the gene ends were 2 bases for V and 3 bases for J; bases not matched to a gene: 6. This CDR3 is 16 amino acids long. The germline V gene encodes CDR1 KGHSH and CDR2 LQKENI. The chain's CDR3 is CASSPITGTGGYEQYF. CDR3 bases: TGTGCCAGCTCACCAATCACCGGGACAGGGGGCTACGAGCAGTACTTC.

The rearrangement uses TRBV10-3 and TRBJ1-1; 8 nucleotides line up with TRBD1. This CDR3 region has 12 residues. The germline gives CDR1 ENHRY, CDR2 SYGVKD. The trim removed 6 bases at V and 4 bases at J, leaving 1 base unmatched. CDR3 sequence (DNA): TGTGCCATCAGCCAGGGGGCCACTGAAGCTTTCTTT. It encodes CAISQGATEAFF.

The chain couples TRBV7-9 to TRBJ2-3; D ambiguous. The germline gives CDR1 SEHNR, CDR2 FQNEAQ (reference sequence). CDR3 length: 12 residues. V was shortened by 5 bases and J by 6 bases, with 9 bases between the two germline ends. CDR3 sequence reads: CASSPFEDTQYF. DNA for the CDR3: TGTGCCAGCAGCCCCTTCGAGGATACGCAGTATTTT.

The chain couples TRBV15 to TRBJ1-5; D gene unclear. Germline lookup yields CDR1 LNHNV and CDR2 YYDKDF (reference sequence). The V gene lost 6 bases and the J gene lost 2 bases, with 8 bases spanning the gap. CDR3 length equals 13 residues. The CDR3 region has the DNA TGTGCCACCAGGAATAGCCGCAATCAGCCCCAGCATTTT. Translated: CATRNSRNQPQHF.

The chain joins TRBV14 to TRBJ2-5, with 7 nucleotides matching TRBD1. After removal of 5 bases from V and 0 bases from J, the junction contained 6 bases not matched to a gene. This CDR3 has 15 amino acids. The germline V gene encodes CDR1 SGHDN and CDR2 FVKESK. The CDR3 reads CASSTGTVYQETQYF. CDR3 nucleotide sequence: TGTGCCAGCAGCACCGGGACAGTGTACCAAGAGACCCAGTACTTC.

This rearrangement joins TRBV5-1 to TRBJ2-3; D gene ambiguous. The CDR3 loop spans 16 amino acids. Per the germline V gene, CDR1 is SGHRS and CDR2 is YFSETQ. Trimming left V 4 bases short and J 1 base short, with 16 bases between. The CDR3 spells CASSRDRNTGTDTQYF. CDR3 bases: TGCGCCAGCAGCCGAGACCGGAATACAGGCACAGATACGCAGTATTTT.

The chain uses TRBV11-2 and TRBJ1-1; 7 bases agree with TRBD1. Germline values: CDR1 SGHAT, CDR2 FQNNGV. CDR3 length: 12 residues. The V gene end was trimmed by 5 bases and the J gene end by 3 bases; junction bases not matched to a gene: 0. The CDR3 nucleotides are TGTGCCAGCAGCACAGGGGACACTGAAGCTTTCTTT. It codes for CASSTGDTEAFF.

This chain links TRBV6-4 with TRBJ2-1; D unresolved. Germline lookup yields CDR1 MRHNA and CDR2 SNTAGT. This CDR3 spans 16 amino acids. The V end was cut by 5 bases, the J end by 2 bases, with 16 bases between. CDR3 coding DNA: TGTGCCAGCAGTTCCCAGCCCCGCGGTACCTACAATGAGCAGTTCTTC. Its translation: CASSSQPRGTYNEQFF.

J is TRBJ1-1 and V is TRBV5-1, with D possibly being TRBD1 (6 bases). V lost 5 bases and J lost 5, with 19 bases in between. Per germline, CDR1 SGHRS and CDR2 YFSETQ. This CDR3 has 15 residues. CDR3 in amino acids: CASRARSGGNTEAFF. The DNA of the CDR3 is TGCGCCAGCAGGGCTCGATCGGGGGGCAATACTGAAGCTTTCTTT.

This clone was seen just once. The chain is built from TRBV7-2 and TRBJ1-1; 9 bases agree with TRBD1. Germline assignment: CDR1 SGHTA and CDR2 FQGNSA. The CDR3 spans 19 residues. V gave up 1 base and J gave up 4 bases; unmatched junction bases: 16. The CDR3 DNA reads TGTGCCAGCAGCTTAGGTCCGGGACAGGGTAGAAGGTACGGCACTGAAGCTTTCTTT. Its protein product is CASSLGPGQGRRYGTEAFF.

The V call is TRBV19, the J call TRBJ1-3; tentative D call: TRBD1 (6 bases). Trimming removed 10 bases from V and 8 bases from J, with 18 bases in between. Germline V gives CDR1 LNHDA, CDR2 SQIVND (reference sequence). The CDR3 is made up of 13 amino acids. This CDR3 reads CATHPQGSDTIYF. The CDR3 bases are TGTGCCACCCATCCACAGGGATCGGACACCATATATTTT.

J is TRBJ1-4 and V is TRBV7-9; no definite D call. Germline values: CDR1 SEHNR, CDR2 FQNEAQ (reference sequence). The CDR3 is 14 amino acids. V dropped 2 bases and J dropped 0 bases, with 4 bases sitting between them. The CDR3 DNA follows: TGTGCCAGCAGCTTAACAGCAACTAATGAAAAACTGTTTTTT. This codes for CASSLTATNEKLFF.

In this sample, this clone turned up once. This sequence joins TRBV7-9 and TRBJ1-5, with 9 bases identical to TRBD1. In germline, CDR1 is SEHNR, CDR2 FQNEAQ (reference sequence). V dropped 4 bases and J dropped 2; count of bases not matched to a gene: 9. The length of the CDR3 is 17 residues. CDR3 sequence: CASSSTGGVSGNQPQHF. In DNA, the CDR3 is TGTGCCAGCAGCTCGACAGGGGGGGTTTCGGGCAATCAGCCCCAGCATTTT.

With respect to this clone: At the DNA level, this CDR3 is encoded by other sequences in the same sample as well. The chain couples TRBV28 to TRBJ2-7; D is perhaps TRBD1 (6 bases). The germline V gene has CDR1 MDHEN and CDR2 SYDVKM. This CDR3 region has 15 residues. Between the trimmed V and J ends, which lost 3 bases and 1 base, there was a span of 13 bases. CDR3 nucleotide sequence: TGTGCCAGCAGTTTCCCCGACAGGCTGTCCTACGAGCAGTACTTC. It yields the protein CASSFPDRLSYEQYF.

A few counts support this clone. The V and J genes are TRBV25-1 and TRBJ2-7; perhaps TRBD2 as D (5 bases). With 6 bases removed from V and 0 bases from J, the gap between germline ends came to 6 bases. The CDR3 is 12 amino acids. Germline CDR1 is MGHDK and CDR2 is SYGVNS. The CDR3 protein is CASRGSSYEQYF. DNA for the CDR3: TGTGCCAGCAGGGGGAGCTCCTACGAGCAGTACTTC.

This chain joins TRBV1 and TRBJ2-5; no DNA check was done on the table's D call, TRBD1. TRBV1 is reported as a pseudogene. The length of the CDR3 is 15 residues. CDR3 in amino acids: CTSSQETGYGETQYF. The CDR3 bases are TGCACCAGCAGCCAAGAAACAGGGTATGGGGAGACCCAGTACTTC.

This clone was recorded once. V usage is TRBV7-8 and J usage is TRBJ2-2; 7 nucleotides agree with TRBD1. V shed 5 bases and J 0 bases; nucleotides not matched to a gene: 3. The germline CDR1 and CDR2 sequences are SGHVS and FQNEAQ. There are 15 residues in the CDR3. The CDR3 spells CASSETGANTGELFF. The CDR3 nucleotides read TGTGCCAGCAGCGAAACAGGGGCGAACACCGGGGAGCTGTTTTTT.

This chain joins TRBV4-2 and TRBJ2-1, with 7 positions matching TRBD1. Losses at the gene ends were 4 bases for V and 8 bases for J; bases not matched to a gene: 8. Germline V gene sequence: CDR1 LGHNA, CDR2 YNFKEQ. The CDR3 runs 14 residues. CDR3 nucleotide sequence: TGTGCCAGCAGCCTTCGACAGGGATCTGATGAGCAGTTCTTC. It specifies CASSLRQGSDEQFF.

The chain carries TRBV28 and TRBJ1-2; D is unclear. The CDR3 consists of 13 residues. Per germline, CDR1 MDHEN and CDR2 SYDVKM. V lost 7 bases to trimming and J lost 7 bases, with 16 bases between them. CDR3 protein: CASTFRVSGGYTF. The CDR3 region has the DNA TGTGCCAGCACCTTTCGGGTTTCGGGTGGCTACACCTTC.

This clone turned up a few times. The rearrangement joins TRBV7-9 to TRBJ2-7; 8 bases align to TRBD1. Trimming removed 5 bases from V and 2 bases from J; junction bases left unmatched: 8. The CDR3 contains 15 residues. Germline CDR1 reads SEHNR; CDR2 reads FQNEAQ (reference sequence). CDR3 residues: CASSPVGQETYEQYF. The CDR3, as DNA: TGTGCCAGCAGCCCAGTGGGACAGGAGACCTACGAGCAGTACTTC. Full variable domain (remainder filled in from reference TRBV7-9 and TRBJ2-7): DTGVSQNPRHKITKRGQNVTFRCDPISEHNRLYWYRQTLGQGPEFLTYFQNEAQLEKSRLLSDRFSAERPKGSFSTLEIQRTEQGDSAMYLCASSPVGQETYEQYFGPGTRLTVT.

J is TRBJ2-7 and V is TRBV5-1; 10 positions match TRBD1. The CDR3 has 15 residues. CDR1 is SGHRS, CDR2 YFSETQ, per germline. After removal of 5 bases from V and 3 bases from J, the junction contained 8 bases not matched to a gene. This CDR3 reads CASRRDRDRGYEQYF. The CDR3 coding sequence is TGCGCCAGCAGAAGAGATCGGGACAGGGGCTACGAGCAGTACTTC. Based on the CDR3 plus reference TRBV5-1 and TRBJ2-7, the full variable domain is KAGVTQTPRYLIKTRGQQVTLSCSPISGHRSVSWYQQTPGQGLQFLFEYFSETQRNKGNFPGRFSGRQFSNSRSEMNVSTLELGDSALYLCASRRDRDRGYEQYFGPGTRLTVT.

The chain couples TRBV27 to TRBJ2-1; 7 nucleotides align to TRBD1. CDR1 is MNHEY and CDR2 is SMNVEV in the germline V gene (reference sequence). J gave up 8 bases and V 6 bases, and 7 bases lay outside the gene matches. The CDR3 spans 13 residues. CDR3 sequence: CASRQTGVDEQFF. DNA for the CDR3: TGTGCCAGCAGACAAACAGGGGTCGATGAGCAGTTCTTC.

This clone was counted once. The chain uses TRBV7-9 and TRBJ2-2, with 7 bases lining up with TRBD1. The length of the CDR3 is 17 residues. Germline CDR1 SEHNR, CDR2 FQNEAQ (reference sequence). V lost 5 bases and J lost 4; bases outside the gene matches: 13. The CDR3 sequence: CASSPRIRDRVTGELFF. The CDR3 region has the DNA TGTGCCAGCAGCCCTAGAATCCGGGACAGAGTCACCGGGGAGCTGTTTTTT.

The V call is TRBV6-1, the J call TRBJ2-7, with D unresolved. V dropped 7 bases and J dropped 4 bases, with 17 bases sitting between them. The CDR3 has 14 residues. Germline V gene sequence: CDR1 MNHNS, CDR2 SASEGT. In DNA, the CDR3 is TGTGCCAGCATAGAGAGAATTGCGGCTTACGAGCAGTACTTC. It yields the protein CASIERIAAYEQYF.

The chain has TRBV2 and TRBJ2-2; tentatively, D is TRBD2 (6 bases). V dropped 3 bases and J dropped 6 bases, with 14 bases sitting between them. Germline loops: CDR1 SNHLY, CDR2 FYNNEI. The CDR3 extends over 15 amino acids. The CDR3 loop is CASSDFGSRSGELFF. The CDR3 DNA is TGTGCCAGCAGTGACTTCGGGAGCCGGTCCGGGGAGCTGTTTTTT.

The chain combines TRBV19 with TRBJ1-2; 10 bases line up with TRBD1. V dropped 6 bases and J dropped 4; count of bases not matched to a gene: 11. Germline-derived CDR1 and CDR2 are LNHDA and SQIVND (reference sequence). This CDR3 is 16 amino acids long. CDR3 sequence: CASSPDRGRLSYGYTF. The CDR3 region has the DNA TGTGCCAGTAGCCCGGACAGGGGGAGGTTGAGCTATGGCTACACCTTC.

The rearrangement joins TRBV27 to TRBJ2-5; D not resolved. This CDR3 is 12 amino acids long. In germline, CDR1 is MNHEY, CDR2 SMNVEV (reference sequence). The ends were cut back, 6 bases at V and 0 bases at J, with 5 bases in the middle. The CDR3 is CASSRYQETQYF. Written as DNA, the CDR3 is TGTGCCAGCAGCCGGTACCAAGAGACCCAGTACTTC.

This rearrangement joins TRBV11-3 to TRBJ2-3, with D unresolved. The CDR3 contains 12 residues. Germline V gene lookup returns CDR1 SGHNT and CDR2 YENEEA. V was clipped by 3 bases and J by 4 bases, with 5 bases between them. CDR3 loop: CASSFSADTQYF. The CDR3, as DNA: TGTGCCAGCAGCTTCTCAGCAGATACGCAGTATTTT.

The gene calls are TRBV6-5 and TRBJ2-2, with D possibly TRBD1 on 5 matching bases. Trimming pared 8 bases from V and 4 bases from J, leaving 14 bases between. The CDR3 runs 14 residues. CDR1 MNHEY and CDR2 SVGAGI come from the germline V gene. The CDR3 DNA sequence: TGTGCCAGCCTTTTGACAGAGCCCACCGGGGAGCTGTTTTTT. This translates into CASLLTEPTGELFF.

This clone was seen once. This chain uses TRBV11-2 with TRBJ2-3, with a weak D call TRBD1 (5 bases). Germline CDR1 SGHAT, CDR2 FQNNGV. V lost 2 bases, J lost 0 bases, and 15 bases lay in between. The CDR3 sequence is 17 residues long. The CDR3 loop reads CASSLTGHPTSTDTQYF. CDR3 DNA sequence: TGTGCCAGCAGCTTAACAGGACACCCGACTAGCACAGATACGCAGTATTTT.